This TCR beta chain emerged from a study of shared clonotypes between healthy human individuals. Whole-study results and caveats: It was observed that around 5% of naive CD4 clonotypes were shared across four donors.

The CDR3 extends over 13 amino acids. V shed 5 bases, J shed 5 bases, and the junction held 6 bases outside the gene matches. CDR1 and CDR2 (germline): GTSNPN, SVGIG (reference sequence). Only in-frame clones appear in the TCRdb table, and some are missing; sequencing was by immunoSEQ multiplex PCR. The sample yields millions of clones, 85% to 95% seen once. This clone was detected only once. Its target is unknown. Other DNA sequences in the same sample also yield this CDR3. What was sequenced was naive CD4+ T cells sorted from blood. Subset given: CD45RA+ positively selected. The chain combines TRBV30 with TRBJ1-5; 7 nucleotides align to TRBD1. The clonotype comes from a man in his late teens or twenties in good health. DNA for the CDR3: TGTGCCTGGGGGGACAGAGCCGATCAGCCCCAGCATTTT. Protein product: CAWGDRADQPQHF.